This passage covers 21 T cell receptor beta chains from one sample sequenced in a study of T cells in Graves' hyperthyroidism and ophthalmopathy. From RNA transcripts, TCR beta CDR3 regions were amplified. With the HTBI primer set, the TCR CDR3 went through a first round of RT-PCR. TCRdb analysed the multiplex PCR reads with MiXCR anew, one entry per CDR3 protein. The table lists hundreds of thousands of distinct CDR3 sequences, approximately 14% of them singletons, with roughly an eighth in the top ten. Sequences were obtained from blood. The receptors here all came from a woman aged 45-65 years with Graves' ophthalmopathy.

This clonotype was counted between two and nine times. V is TRBV19 and J is TRBJ1-4, with TRBD1 identical over 7 bases. Trimming removed 6 bases from V and 6 bases from J; junction bases left unmatched: 10. The germline V gene encodes CDR1 LNHDA and CDR2 SQIVND (reference sequence). This CDR3 comprises 15 residues. CDR3 coding DNA: TGTGCCAGTAGCCTTCAGACAGGGTGGGATGAAAAACTGTTTTTT. Amino acids: CASSLQTGWDEKLFF.

This clonotype was seen once. The chain uses TRBV6-1 and TRBJ2-7; TRBD2 might be the D (5 bases). The V and J ends lost 1 base and 0 bases respectively, with 10 bases between them. CDR1 and CDR2 (germline): MNHNS, SASEGT. CDR3 length: 15 amino acids. The CDR3 DNA is TGTGCCAGCAGTGAAGTAGTGGGGAGCTCCTACGAGCAGTACTTC. Protein product: CASSEVVGSSYEQYF.

The chain carries TRBV20-1 and TRBJ2-1, with 13 positions matching TRBD2. Trimming cost V 1 base and J 3 bases; bases outside gene matches: 6. The CDR3 loop spans 17 amino acids. Per the germline V gene, CDR1 is DFQATT and CDR2 is SNEGSKA (reference sequence). The CDR3 spells CSARAPGTSGVYNEQFF. CDR3 DNA sequence: TGCAGTGCTAGAGCCCCCGGGACTAGCGGGGTCTACAATGAGCAGTTCTTC.

The chain links TRBV28 to TRBJ2-1; 8 bases align to TRBD2. V shed 4 bases, J shed 7 bases, and the junction held 12 bases outside the gene matches. Germline V gives CDR1 MDHEN, CDR2 SYDVKM. The CDR3 sequence is 16 residues long. CDR3 bases: TGTGCCAGCAGTTCACCGGGACTAGGGGGAGCGAATGAGCAGTTCTTC. Its protein product is CASSSPGLGGANEQFF.

This clonotype was observed many times. The chain is built from TRBV18 and TRBJ1-1; D not certain. The CDR3 spans 14 residues. V shed 4 bases and J shed 6 bases, with 15 bases lying between them. CDR1 and CDR2 (germline): KGHSH, LQKENI. CDR3 residues: CASSQTTSGAEAFF. CDR3 DNA sequence: TGTGCCAGCTCACAAACCACGTCCGGGGCTGAAGCTTTCTTT.

This clonotype was detected only a few times. The J gene is TRBJ1-2, the V gene TRBV5-6, with TRBD1 identical over 7 bases. CDR1 and CDR2 from the germline V gene are SGHDT and YYEEEE. The junction had 7 bases not matched to a gene; V was cut back by 4 bases and J by 1 base. CDR3 length equals 15 residues. Written as DNA, the CDR3 is TGTGCCAGCAGCCCAGGGGGAAGTTATAACTATGGCTACACCTTC. Protein product: CASSPGGSYNYGYTF.

This clonotype was seen repeatedly, ten times or more. The chain combines TRBV7-2 with TRBJ2-7; no reliable D call. V shed 1 base and J shed 7 bases, with 8 bases lying between them. CDR1 and CDR2 from the germline V gene are SGHTA and FQGNSA. This CDR3 has 12 amino acids. CDR3 in amino acids: CASSLVVGEQYF. The CDR3, as DNA: TGTGCCAGCAGCTTAGTGGTGGGTGAGCAGTACTTC.

The J gene is TRBJ2-5, the V gene TRBV15; the D gene is possibly TRBD2 (6 bases). Trimming cost V 3 bases and J 2 bases, with 10 bases left between them. The CDR3 extends over 14 amino acids. The germline gives CDR1 LNHNV, CDR2 YYDKDF (reference sequence). In nucleotides, the CDR3 is TGTGCCACCAGCAGCCGACTAGGTCAAGAGACCCAGTACTTC. As protein: CATSSRLGQETQYF.

As DNA, the CDR3 is TGTGCCAGTAGACCAGACAGGACAGATACGCAGTATTTT. This gives the protein CASRPDRTDTQYF. The chain recombines TRBV19 with TRBJ2-3; possible D gene TRBD1, 6 bases. Trimming shortened V by 6 bases and J by 3 bases, and 10 bases separated the two germline ends. Germline V CDR1 and CDR2: LNHDA, SQIVND (reference sequence). This CDR3 is 13 amino acids long.

A few counts support this clonotype. The rearrangement links TRBV7-9 to TRBJ2-5, with 9 nucleotides matching TRBD2. This CDR3 region has 17 residues. Germline CDR1 SEHNR, CDR2 FQNEAQ (reference sequence). V lost 1 base, J lost 4 bases, and 10 bases stayed unmatched. CDR3 coding DNA: TGTGCCAGCAGCTTAGGGGGTAGCGGGGGAAAAACAGAGACCCAGTACTTC. It is translated as CASSLGGSGGKTETQYF.

This clonotype came up a few times. J is TRBJ1-4 and V is TRBV15, with D possibly being TRBD1 (5 bases). Germline V gene sequence: CDR1 LNHNV, CDR2 YYDKDF (reference sequence). This CDR3 has 15 residues. Between the trimmed V and J ends, which lost 0 bases and 6 bases, there was a span of 11 bases. The CDR3 reads CATSRDPGRDEKLFF. The CDR3 DNA sequence: TGTGCCACCAGCAGAGACCCGGGCAGGGATGAAAAACTGTTTTTT.

Here the CDR3 reads CASSLARTGKGEAFF. The CDR3 DNA reads TGTGCCAGCAGTTTAGCCAGGACAGGCAAGGGTGAAGCTTTCTTT. This chain joins TRBV12-3 or TRBV12-4 and TRBJ1-1; 7 bases line up with TRBD1. Trimming at V came to 0 bases and at J to 7 bases, leaving 8 bases not matched to a gene. This CDR3 region has 15 residues.

The chain recombines TRBV25-1 with TRBJ2-7; 12 bases map to TRBD2. Germline lookup yields CDR1 MGHDK and CDR2 SYGVNS. Germline trimming cut 6 bases from V and 3 bases from J; bases unmatched to any gene: 3. This CDR3 has 14 residues. CDR3 sequence: CASRTSGSIYEQYF. Written as DNA, the CDR3 is TGTGCCAGCAGGACTAGCGGGAGTATCTACGAGCAGTACTTC.

This clonotype was detected many times. The genes are TRBV27 and TRBJ1-1, with 7 bases identical to TRBD1. V was clipped by 5 bases and J by 3 bases; unmatched bases: 3. CDR3 length equals 13 residues. CDR1 is MNHEY, CDR2 SMNVEV, per germline (reference sequence). This CDR3 reads CASSTDRDTEAFF. As DNA, the CDR3 is TGTGCCAGCAGTACCGACAGGGACACTGAAGCTTTCTTT.

Only a few counts were recorded for this clonotype. This CDR3 reads CASSQEGRGPILEQFF. The CDR3 region has the DNA TGTGCCAGCAGCCAAGAAGGCAGGGGGCCAATTCTCGAGCAGTTCTTC. V gene TRBV4-2 combines with J gene TRBJ2-1; 8 nucleotides line up with TRBD1. V shed 0 bases and J 10 bases; nucleotides not matched to a gene: 11. CDR3 length: 16 amino acids. The germline gives CDR1 LGHNA, CDR2 YNFKEQ.

This clonotype was counted ten times or more. The chain combines TRBV20-1 with TRBJ2-1; 7 bases fit TRBD2. This CDR3 is built from 14 residues. Germline CDR1 reads DFQATT; CDR2 reads SNEGSKA (reference sequence). Trimming took 2 bases from V and 5 from J; bases not matched to a gene: 6. DNA of the CDR3: TGCAGTGCTAGAAAGGGACTACCGAACAATGAGCAGTTCTTC. Its translation: CSARKGLPNNEQFF.

This chain joins TRBV6-2 or TRBV6-3 and TRBJ1-4; D gene ambiguous. Germline CDR1 reads MNHEY; CDR2 reads SVGEGT. V lost 2 bases to trimming and J lost 6 bases, with 10 bases between them. This CDR3 is 14 amino acids long. The DNA of the CDR3 is TGTGCCAGCAGTTACGTGGAGGACGATGAAAAACTGTTTTTT. Protein product: CASSYVEDDEKLFF.

Many counts were recorded for this clonotype. This chain links TRBV11-2 with TRBJ2-7; TRBD1 aligns across 11 bases. Germline V gene sequence: CDR1 SGHAT, CDR2 FQNNGV. This CDR3 has 15 amino acids. V lost 1 base and J lost 2; bases outside the gene matches: 1. CDR3 sequence reads: CASSLGTGGAYEQYF. The CDR3 nucleotides are TGTGCCAGCAGCTTAGGGACAGGGGGCGCCTACGAGCAGTACTTC. Based on the CDR3 plus reference TRBV11-2 and TRBJ2-7, the full variable domain is EAGVAQSPRYKIIEKRQSVAFWCNPISGHATLYWYQQILGQGPKLLIQFQNNGVVDDSQLPKDRFSAERLKGVDSTLKIQPAKLEDSAVYLCASSLGTGGAYEQYFGPGTRLTVT.

This clonotype was seen only once. The V and J genes are TRBV27 and TRBJ2-5, with a possible D match to TRBD2 (6 bases). Germline V gives CDR1 MNHEY, CDR2 SMNVEV (reference sequence). This CDR3 has 15 residues. V lost 2 bases to trimming and J lost 2 bases, with 12 bases between them. The CDR3 spells CASSLRDSKQETQYF. The CDR3, as DNA: TGTGCCAGCAGTTTAAGGGACTCAAAACAAGAGACCCAGTACTTC.

This clonotype has ten or more counts. CDR3 residues: CSVSAGVSYEQYF. CDR3 DNA: TGCAGCGTGTCAGCGGGAGTGTCCTACGAGCAGTACTTC. The chain recombines TRBV29-1 with TRBJ2-7, with TRBD2 identical over 8 bases. V lost 6 bases to trimming and J lost 1 base; unmatched junction nucleotides: 5. Germline values: CDR1 SQVTM, CDR2 ANQGSEA. CDR3 length: 13 amino acids.

Notes on this clonotype: It may be a read error: a sequence one base away is much more abundant. V is TRBV28 and J is TRBJ2-3, with D maybe TRBD2 (9 bases). This CDR3 is built from 15 residues. Germline assignment: CDR1 MDHEN and CDR2 SYDVKM. Here the CDR3 reads CASKKPAGGTGTQYF. CDR3 in DNA: TGTGCCAGCAAAAAGCCGGCGGGAGGGACAGGTACGCAGTATTTT.